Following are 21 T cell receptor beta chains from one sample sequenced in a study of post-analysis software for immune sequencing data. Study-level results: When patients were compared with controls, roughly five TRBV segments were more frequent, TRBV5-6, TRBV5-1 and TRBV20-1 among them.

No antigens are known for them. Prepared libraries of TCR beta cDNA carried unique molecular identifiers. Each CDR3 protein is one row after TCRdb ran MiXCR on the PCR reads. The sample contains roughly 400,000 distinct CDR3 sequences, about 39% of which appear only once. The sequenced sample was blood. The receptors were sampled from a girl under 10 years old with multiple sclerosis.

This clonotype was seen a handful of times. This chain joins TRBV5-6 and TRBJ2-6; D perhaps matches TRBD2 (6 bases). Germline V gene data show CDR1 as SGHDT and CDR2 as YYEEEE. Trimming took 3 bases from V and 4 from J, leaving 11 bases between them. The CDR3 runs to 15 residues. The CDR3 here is CASSSPGAGANVLTF. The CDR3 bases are TGTGCCAGCAGCTCACCGGGAGCCGGGGCCAACGTCCTGACTTTC.

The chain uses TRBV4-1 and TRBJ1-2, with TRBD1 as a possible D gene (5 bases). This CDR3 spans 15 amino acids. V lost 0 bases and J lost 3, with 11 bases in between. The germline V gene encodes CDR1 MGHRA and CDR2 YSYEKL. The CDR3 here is CASSQEFVRDYGYTF. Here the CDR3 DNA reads TGCGCCAGCAGCCAAGAATTTGTCAGGGACTATGGCTACACCTTC.

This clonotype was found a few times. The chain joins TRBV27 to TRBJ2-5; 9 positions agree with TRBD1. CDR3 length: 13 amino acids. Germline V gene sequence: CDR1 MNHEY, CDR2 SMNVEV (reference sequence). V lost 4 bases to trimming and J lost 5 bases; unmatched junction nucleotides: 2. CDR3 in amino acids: CASSWTGVETQYF. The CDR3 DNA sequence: TGTGCCAGCAGTTGGACAGGGGTGGAGACCCAGTACTTC.

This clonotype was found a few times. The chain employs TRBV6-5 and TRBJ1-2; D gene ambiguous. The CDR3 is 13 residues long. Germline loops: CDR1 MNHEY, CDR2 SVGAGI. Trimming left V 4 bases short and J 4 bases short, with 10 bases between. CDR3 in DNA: TGTGCCAGCAGTTCCCCGCGGAGCTATGGCTACACCTTC. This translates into CASSSPRSYGYTF.

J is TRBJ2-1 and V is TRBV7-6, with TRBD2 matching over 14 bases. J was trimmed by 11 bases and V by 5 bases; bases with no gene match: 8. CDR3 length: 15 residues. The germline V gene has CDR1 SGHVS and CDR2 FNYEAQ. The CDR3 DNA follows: TGTGCCAGCAGCCCCGGACTAGCGGGGGGAAATAAGCAGTTCTTC. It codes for CASSPGLAGGNKQFF.

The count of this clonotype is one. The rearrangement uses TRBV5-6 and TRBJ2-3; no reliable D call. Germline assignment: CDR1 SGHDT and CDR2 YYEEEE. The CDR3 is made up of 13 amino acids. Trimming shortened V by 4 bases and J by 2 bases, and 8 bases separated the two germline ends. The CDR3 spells CASSRPNTDTQYF. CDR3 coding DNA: TGTGCCAGCAGCCGCCCGAACACAGATACGCAGTATTTT.

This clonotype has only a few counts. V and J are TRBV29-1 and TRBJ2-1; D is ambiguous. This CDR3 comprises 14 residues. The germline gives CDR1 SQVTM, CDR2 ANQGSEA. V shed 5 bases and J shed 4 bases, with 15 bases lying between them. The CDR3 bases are TGCAGCGTTCAACGAAGTTACGTGTACAATGAGCAGTTCTTC. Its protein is CSVQRSYVYNEQFF.

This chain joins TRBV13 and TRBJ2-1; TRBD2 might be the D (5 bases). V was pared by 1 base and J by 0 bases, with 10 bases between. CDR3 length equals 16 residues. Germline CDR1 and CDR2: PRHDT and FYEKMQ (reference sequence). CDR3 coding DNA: TGTGCCAGCAGCTTAGTGAAGCGGAGCTCCTACAATGAGCAGTTCTTC. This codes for CASSLVKRSSYNEQFF.

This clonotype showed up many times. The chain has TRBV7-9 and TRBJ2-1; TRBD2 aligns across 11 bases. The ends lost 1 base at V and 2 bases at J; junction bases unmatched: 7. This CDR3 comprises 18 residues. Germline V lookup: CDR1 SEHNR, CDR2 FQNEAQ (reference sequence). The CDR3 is CASSLVTSGGRPYNEQFF. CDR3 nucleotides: TGTGCCAGCAGCTTAGTAACTAGCGGGGGCCGACCCTACAATGAGCAGTTCTTC.

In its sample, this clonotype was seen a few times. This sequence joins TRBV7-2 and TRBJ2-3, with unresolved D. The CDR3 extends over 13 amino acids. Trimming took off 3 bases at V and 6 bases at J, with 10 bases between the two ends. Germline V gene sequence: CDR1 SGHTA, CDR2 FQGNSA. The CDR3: CASSLELIDTQYF. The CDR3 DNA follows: TGTGCCAGCAGCTTGGAGCTAATTGATACGCAGTATTTT. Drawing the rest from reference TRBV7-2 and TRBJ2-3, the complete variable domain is GAGVSQSPSNKVTEKGKDVELRCDPISGHTALYWYRQSLGQGLEFLIYFQGNSAPDKSGLPSDRFSAERTGGSVSTLTIQRTQQEDSAVYLCASSLELIDTQYFGPGTRLTVL.

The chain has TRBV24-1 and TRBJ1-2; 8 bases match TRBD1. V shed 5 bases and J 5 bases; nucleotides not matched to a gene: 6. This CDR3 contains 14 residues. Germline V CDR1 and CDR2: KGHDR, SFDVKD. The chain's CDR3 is CATSGTGGIYGYTF. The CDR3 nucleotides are TGTGCCACCAGTGGAACAGGGGGGATTTATGGCTACACCTTC.

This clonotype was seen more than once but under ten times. In DNA, the CDR3 is TGCAGCGGCAACATAGACAGACGCACAGATACGCAGTATTTT. Its translation: CSGNIDRRTDTQYF. The chain uses TRBV29-1 and TRBJ2-3; D possibly corresponds to TRBD1 (5 bases). CDR1 SQVTM and CDR2 ANQGSEA come from the germline V gene. V shed 7 bases and J shed 1 base, with 15 bases lying between them. The CDR3 covers 14 residues.

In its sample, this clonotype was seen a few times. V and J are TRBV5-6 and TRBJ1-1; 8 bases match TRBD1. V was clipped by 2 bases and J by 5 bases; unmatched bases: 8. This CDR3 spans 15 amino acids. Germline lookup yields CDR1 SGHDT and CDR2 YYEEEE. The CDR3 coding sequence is TGTGCCAGCAGCTTTGGGGCGACAGGGGAAACTGAAGCTTTCTTT. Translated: CASSFGATGETEAFF.

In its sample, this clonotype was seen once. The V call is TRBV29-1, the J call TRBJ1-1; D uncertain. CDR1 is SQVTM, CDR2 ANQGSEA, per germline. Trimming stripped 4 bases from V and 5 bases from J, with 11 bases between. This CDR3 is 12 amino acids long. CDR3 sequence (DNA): TGCAGCGTTGGTCCCATCAGGACTGAAGCTTTCTTT. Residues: CSVGPIRTEAFF.

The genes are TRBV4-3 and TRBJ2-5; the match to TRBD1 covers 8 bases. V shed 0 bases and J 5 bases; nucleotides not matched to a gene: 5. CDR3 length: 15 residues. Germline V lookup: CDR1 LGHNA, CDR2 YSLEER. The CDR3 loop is CASSQDLGQGETQYF. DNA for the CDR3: TGCGCCAGCAGCCAAGATCTAGGACAGGGCGAGACCCAGTACTTC.

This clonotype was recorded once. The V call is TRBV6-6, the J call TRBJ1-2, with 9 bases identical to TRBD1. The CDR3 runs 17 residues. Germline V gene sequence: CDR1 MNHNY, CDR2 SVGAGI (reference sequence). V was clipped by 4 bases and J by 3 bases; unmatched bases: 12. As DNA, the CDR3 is TGTGCCAGCAGTTTCATACAGGGACAGGGAATGGACTATGGCTACACCTTC. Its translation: CASSFIQGQGMDYGYTF.

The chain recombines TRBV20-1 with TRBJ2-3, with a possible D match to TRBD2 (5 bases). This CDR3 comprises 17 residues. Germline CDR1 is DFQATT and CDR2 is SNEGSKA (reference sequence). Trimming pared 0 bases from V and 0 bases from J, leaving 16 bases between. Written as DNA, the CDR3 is TGCAGTGCTAGAGACCTCGGGAAACCTTCTAGCACAGATACGCAGTATTTT. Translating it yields CSARDLGKPSSTDTQYF.

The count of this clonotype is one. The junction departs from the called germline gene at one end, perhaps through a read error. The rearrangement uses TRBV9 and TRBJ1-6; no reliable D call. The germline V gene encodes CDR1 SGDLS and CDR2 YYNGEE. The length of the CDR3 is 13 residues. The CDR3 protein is CASNVAPDSPLHF. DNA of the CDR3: TGTGCCAGCAACGTAGCTCCGGATTCACCCCTCCACTTT.

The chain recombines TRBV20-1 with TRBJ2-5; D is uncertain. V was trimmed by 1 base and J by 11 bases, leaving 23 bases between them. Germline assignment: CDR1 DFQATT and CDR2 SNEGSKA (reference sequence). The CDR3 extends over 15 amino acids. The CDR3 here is CSARANNHLQLVQYF. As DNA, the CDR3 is TGCAGTGCTAGAGCAAACAACCACTTGCAACTCGTGCAGTACTTC.

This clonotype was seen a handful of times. For the CDR3, the DNA is TGTGCCAGCAGCCTCACTAGCGGCAAAGAGACCCAGTACTTC. It specifies CASSLTSGKETQYF. The chain joins TRBV4-2 to TRBJ2-5, with 8 bases fitting TRBD2. The CDR3 is made up of 14 amino acids. Germline V CDR1 and CDR2: LGHNA, YNFKEQ. The trim removed 4 bases at V and 3 bases at J, leaving 4 bases unmatched.

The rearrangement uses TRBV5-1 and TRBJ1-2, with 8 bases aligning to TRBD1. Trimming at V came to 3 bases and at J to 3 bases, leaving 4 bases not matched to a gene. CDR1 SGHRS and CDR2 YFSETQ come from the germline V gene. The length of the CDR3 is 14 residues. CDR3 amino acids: CASSWETGDYGYTF. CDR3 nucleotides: TGCGCCAGCAGCTGGGAGACAGGGGACTATGGCTACACCTTC.